The T cell receptor (beta chain) described here comes from a study of T-cell memory formation after mild COVID-19. The study, taken as a whole, reports: There were some responding clones in pre-infection memory, which suggested that cross-reactive memory had joined. Clones that got smaller from day 15 to 85 had even CD4/CD8, while clones growing later tipped toward CD4+.

Employing constant-segment primers, 5'RACE generated TCR alpha and TCR beta cDNA libraries bearing sample barcodes and UMIs. In TCRdb, the 5' RACE reads were re-called with MiXCR into one record per CDR3 protein. The data show around 530,000 distinct CDR3 sequences, with about 20% seen just once and under 8.5% held by the top ten. This clonotype was seen at least ten times. Its antigen is currently unknown. Per germline, CDR1 MNHEY and CDR2 SVGEGT. This CDR3 comprises 18 residues. Trimming pared 4 bases from V and 2 bases from J, leaving 20 bases between. The origin of this receptor is an adult woman who had mild COVID-19 (a few samples of this study predate the infection). Cell type and time point are not known. V and J are TRBV6-2 or TRBV6-3 and TRBJ2-2, with D tentatively TRBD1 (6 bases). Input material: PBMCs or a T cell subset sorted from them (not recorded which). DNA of the CDR3: TGTGCCAGCAGTTTCCCGATAAACGGACAGCCAAACACCGGGGAGCTGTTTTTT. Translation gives CASSFPINGQPNTGELFF.